This TCR beta chain was captured in a study of blood T cell repertoires in COVID-19. Study in general: Both acute and convalescent COVID-19 samples were obtained from the United States, Italy and Spain. Nucleic acid was either cDNA or gDNA, and it came from T cells, B-cell-depleted T cells, or PBMCs.

Authors' methods: For nucleated cells, counts were estimated from reference gene primer amplification. Assay: immunoSEQ multiplex PCR; the TCRdb copy retains only in-frame clones and omits some. V, J and clone size derive from that table, while D and trimming were established from the DNA sequence. Here the sample spans 150,000 to 200,000 clones, more than 80% being singletons. Germline CDR1 LNHDA, CDR2 SQIVND (reference sequence). The CDR3 loop spans 15 amino acids. Trimming cost V 3 bases and J 4 bases; bases outside gene matches: 6. The TCR comes from a woman aged 55 to 70 with acute or convalescent COVID-19. The sample was peripheral blood. The V gene is TRBV19, the J gene TRBJ1-3; TRBD1 matches at 7 bases. The CDR3 DNA follows: TGTGCCAGTAGTATCGGGACAGTCCGCGGAAACACCATATATTTT. This translates into CASSIGTVRGNTIYF. The whole variable domain, filled in from reference TRBV19 and TRBJ1-3, reads DGGITQSPKYLFRKEGQNVTLSCEQNLNHDAMYWYRQDPGQGLRLIYYSQIVNDFQKGDIAEGYSVSREKKESFPLTVTSAQKNPTAFYLCASSIGTVRGNTIYFGEGSWLTVV.